The 25 T cell receptor beta chains below were found in one sample sequenced in a study of radiation and T cells in renal cell carcinoma. The assay was immunoSEQ multiplex PCR, and TCRdb's table has in-frame clones only and misses some. The data show about 77,000 clones, with approximately 87% seen just once and 2.4% held by the top ten. Time point here: blood 4 weeks post-SBRT, at nephrectomy. The treatment: 15 Gy SBRT to primary tumor, nephrectomy 4 weeks later. Sequencing used blood, obtained from a patient whose treatment included radiotherapy and nephrectomy. The receptors were gathered from a woman aged 55-69 years with renal cell carcinoma.

The table lists this clone with a few counts. The rearrangement joins TRBV6-1 to TRBJ1-2, with D unresolved. CDR3 length: 9 residues. V lost 8 bases to trimming and J lost 12 bases, with 10 bases between them. Germline V CDR1 and CDR2: MNHNS, SASEGT. In DNA, the CDR3 is TGTGCCAGCGGAGGTCCTGACACCTTC. This sequence encodes CASGGPDTF.

There are a few counts of this clone. This chain uses TRBV5-4 with TRBJ1-1, with TRBD1 matching 7 bases. The length of the CDR3 is 12 residues. CDR1 SGHNT and CDR2 YYREEE come from the germline V gene (reference sequence). J gave up 7 bases and V 3 bases, and 3 bases lay outside the gene matches. CDR3 bases: TGTGCCAGCAGCTACCGACAGGGTGAAGCTTTCTTT. Its translation: CASSYRQGEAFF.

This clone was seen only a few times. The rearrangement uses TRBV28 and TRBJ2-5, with D possibly being TRBD1 (6 bases). Germline-derived CDR1 and CDR2 are MDHEN and SYDVKM. This CDR3 has 17 amino acids. The ends were cut back, 2 bases at V and 1 base at J, with 17 bases in the middle. The CDR3 region is CASSLLQGPIVQETQYF. CDR3 sequence (DNA): TGTGCCAGCAGTTTACTCCAGGGGCCGATCGTCCAAGAGACCCAGTACTTC.

This chain joins TRBV28 and TRBJ1-2; D is undetermined. Germline V gives CDR1 MDHEN, CDR2 SYDVKM. V shed 2 bases and J shed 2 bases, with 9 bases lying between them. This CDR3 contains 14 residues. CDR3 sequence reads: CASSLIPQNYGYTF. In DNA, the CDR3 is TGTGCCAGCAGTTTAATCCCGCAAAACTATGGCTACACCTTC.

The chain carries TRBV28 and TRBJ2-7; D call uncertain. The CDR3 is 13 amino acids. In germline, CDR1 is MDHEN, CDR2 SYDVKM. V was pared by 3 bases and J by 2 bases, with 8 bases between. CDR3 DNA: TGTGCCAGCAGTTTCCTCGGCCCCTACGAGCAGTACTTC. Protein sequence: CASSFLGPYEQYF.

The rearrangement links TRBV28 to TRBJ2-3; maybe TRBD1 (7 bases). V was trimmed by 5 bases and J by 2 bases, leaving 14 bases between them. Looked up from germline, CDR1 is MDHEN and CDR2 is SYDVKM. This CDR3 spans 15 amino acids. The CDR3: CASSPGGSTTDTQYF. CDR3 DNA sequence: TGTGCCAGCAGTCCAGGGGGGAGTACCACAGATACGCAGTATTTT. Full variable domain (remainder filled in from reference TRBV28 and TRBJ2-3): DVKVTQSSRYLVKRTGEKVFLECVQDMDHENMFWYRQDPGLGLRLIYFSYDVKMKEKGDIPEGYSVSREKKERFSLILESASTNQTSMYLCASSPGGSTTDTQYFGPGTRLTVL.

Here the CDR3 DNA reads TGTGCCAGCAGCTCGCTGACAGGGGTGGATACGCAGTATTTT. Residues: CASSSLTGVDTQYF. The chain links TRBV5-6 to TRBJ2-3; 8 bases match TRBD1. After removal of 3 bases from V and 6 bases from J, the junction contained 6 bases not matched to a gene. Per germline, CDR1 SGHDT and CDR2 YYEEEE. This CDR3 has 14 amino acids.

Comments on this clone: This same CDR3 is encoded by further DNA sequences in the sample. The chain combines TRBV2 with TRBJ2-7; 9 positions agree with TRBD1. The V gene end was trimmed by 4 bases and the J gene end by 3 bases; junction bases not matched to a gene: 4. Germline CDR1 and CDR2: SNHLY and FYNNEI. The CDR3 loop spans 14 amino acids. The CDR3 region has the DNA TGTGCCAGCAGTGTAGGGGACAGGGACTACGAGCAGTACTTC. It yields the protein CASSVGDRDYEQYF.

The V call is TRBV6-5, the J call TRBJ1-1, with D tentatively TRBD1 (6 bases). Trimming cost V 6 bases and J 3 bases, with 11 bases left between them. CDR1 and CDR2 from the germline V gene are MNHEY and SVGAGI. The CDR3 is made up of 13 amino acids. CDR3 amino acids: CASSRTVYTEAFF. The CDR3 DNA reads TGTGCCAGCAGCCGGACAGTGTACACTGAAGCTTTCTTT.

This chain connects TRBV6-1 to TRBJ2-5; no firm D call. Germline CDR1 MNHNS, CDR2 SASEGT. The CDR3 length is 13 residues. Trimming stripped 2 bases from V and 2 bases from J, with 6 bases between. CDR3 DNA: TGTGCCAGCAGTGAAAGTATTCAAGAGACCCAGTACTTC. The encoded protein is CASSESIQETQYF.

This rearrangement joins TRBV6-5 to TRBJ2-5, with 7 bases that match TRBD2. Germline CDR1 and CDR2: MNHEY and SVGAGI. This CDR3 region has 15 residues. With 6 bases clipped from V and 5 bases from J, the junction kept 12 bases outside the gene matches. CDR3 sequence: CASSRSGYPRETQYF. CDR3 coding DNA: TGTGCCAGCAGCCGTAGCGGGTACCCGAGGGAGACCCAGTACTTC.

This rearrangement joins TRBV9 to TRBJ1-1; D possibly corresponds to TRBD1 (6 bases). Between the trimmed V and J ends, which lost 3 bases and 3 bases, there was a span of 15 bases. Germline CDR1 reads SGDLS; CDR2 reads YYNGEE. The CDR3 length is 15 residues. CDR3 bases: TGTGCCAGCAGCGCCCACCAGGGGTATGACACTGAAGCTTTCTTT. Translation gives CASSAHQGYDTEAFF.

The rearrangement uses TRBV5-1 and TRBJ2-1, with TRBD2 identical over 8 bases. V was clipped by 4 bases and J by 1 base; unmatched bases: 7. Germline CDR1 is SGHRS and CDR2 is YFSETQ. The CDR3 length is 16 residues. The CDR3 is CASSLAGASSYNEQFF. Here the CDR3 DNA reads TGCGCCAGCAGCCTAGCGGGCGCATCATCCTACAATGAGCAGTTCTTC.

V usage is TRBV5-1 and J usage is TRBJ2-7; 9 bases line up with TRBD1. V dropped 2 bases and J dropped 4; count of bases not matched to a gene: 4. The CDR3 has 14 residues. The germline CDR1 and CDR2 sequences are SGHRS and YFSETQ. CDR3 in DNA: TGCGCCAGCAGCTTACAGGGGGCCGAGTACGAGCAGTACTTC. Translating gives CASSLQGAEYEQYF.

The rearrangement links TRBV7-2 to TRBJ2-7; D perhaps matches TRBD2 (5 bases). Germline V CDR1 and CDR2: SGHTA, FQGNSA. The ends were cut back, 2 bases at V and 3 bases at J, with 11 bases in the middle. CDR3 size: 14 residues. The CDR3 DNA sequence: TGTGCCAGCAGCTTACCGGGAAGGATCTACGAGCAGTACTTC. This encodes CASSLPGRIYEQYF.

This clone was picked up a small number of times. The rearrangement uses TRBV4-1 and TRBJ2-1, with TRBD2 identical over 11 bases. Per germline, CDR1 MGHRA and CDR2 YSYEKL. The V gene end was trimmed by 0 bases and the J gene end by 9 bases; junction bases not matched to a gene: 10. This CDR3 region has 17 residues. The CDR3 reads CASSQELAGVFLGEQFF. As DNA, the CDR3 is TGCGCCAGCAGCCAAGAACTAGCGGGAGTGTTTTTAGGTGAGCAGTTCTTC.

The genes are TRBV19 and TRBJ2-1; 10 bases agree with TRBD1. CDR3 size: 16 residues. The ends lost 6 bases at V and 4 bases at J; junction bases unmatched: 9. Germline lookup yields CDR1 LNHDA and CDR2 SQIVND (reference sequence). This CDR3 is CASRGAGTGVYNEQFF. CDR3 sequence (DNA): TGTGCCAGTAGAGGAGCCGGGACAGGGGTGTACAATGAGCAGTTCTTC.

J is TRBJ2-7 and V is TRBV5-6; no definite D call. Trimming pared 2 bases from V and 5 bases from J, leaving 14 bases between. CDR1 is SGHDT and CDR2 is YYEEEE in the germline V gene. This CDR3 has 14 residues. This CDR3 is CASSFDPRTHEQYF. CDR3 nucleotide sequence: TGTGCCAGCAGCTTCGACCCCAGGACCCACGAGCAGTACTTC. Full variable domain (rest looked up from reference TRBV5-6 and TRBJ2-7): DAGVTQSPTHLIKTRGQQVTLRCSPKSGHDTVSWYQQALGQGPQFIFQYYEEEERQRGNFPDRFSGHQFPNYSSELNVNALLLGDSALYLCASSFDPRTHEQYFGPGTRLTVT.

The table lists this clone with a count of one. The rearrangement links TRBV30 to TRBJ1-4; 8 bases match TRBD1. The CDR3 covers 14 residues. Germline V gene data show CDR1 as GTSNPN and CDR2 as SVGIG (reference sequence). Trimming removed 8 bases from V and 4 bases from J; junction bases left unmatched: 9. The CDR3 bases are TGTGCCACAGCTCAGGGGGCAAGTAATGAAAAACTGTTTTTT. The encoded protein is CATAQGASNEKLFF. The full variable domain, its missing parts supplied by reference TRBV30 and TRBJ1-4, is SQTIHQWPATLVQPVGSPLSLECTVEGTSNPNLYWYRQAAGRGLQLLFYSVGIGQISSEVPQNLSASRPQDRQFILSSKKLLLSDSGFYLCATAQGASNEKLFFGSGTQLSVL.

The rearrangement joins TRBV19 to TRBJ2-1; 9 nucleotides align to TRBD2. With V trimmed by 3 bases and J by 14 bases, 5 bases remained unmatched. CDR3 length equals 12 residues. CDR1 and CDR2 (germline): LNHDA, SQIVND (reference sequence). The CDR3: CASSIGREGKFF. Here the CDR3 DNA reads TGTGCCAGTAGTATCGGGCGGGAGGGAAAGTTCTTC.

V is TRBV6-1 and J is TRBJ2-5, with 7 bases matching TRBD1. The CDR3 is 13 residues long. Per germline, CDR1 MNHNS and CDR2 SASEGT. V gave up 6 bases and J gave up 1 base; unmatched junction bases: 2. Written as DNA, the CDR3 is TGTGCCAGCAGGGGACAGCCCCAAGAGACCCAGTACTTC. Its protein is CASRGQPQETQYF.

This clone appeared a single time. J is TRBJ1-5 and V is TRBV6-1, with D possibly being TRBD1 (5 bases). Germline V lookup: CDR1 MNHNS, CDR2 SASEGT. Trimming removed 4 bases at V and 0 bases at J, with 13 bases between. The CDR3 consists of 16 residues. CDR3 bases: TGTGCCAGCAGTGGCGGACATCATTATAGCAATCAGCCCCAGCATTTT. It translates to CASSGGHHYSNQPQHF.

A note on this clone: An end of the junction differs from the germline gene, which may be a read error. The chain employs TRBV11-2 and TRBJ2-3; TRBD2 aligns across 12 bases. The CDR3 is 16 amino acids. Germline assignment: CDR1 SGHAT and CDR2 FQNNGV. CDR3 DNA sequence: TGTGCTAGCAGCTTAGGGCTAGCGGGGGGGAGAGATACGCAGTATTTT. It translates to CASSLGLAGGRDTQYF. The whole variable domain, filled in from reference TRBV11-2 and TRBJ2-3, reads EAGVAQSPRYKIIEKRQSVAFWCNPISGHATLYWYQQILGQGPKLLIQFQNNGVVDDSQLPKDRFSAERLKGVDSTLKIQPAKLEDSAVYLCASSLGLAGGRDTQYFGPGTRLTVL.

The rearrangement joins TRBV25-1 to TRBJ2-5, with 10 bases fitting TRBD2. CDR1 MGHDK and CDR2 SYGVNS come from the germline V gene. CDR3 length equals 14 residues. J lost 7 bases, V lost 1 base, and 3 bases had no gene match. For the CDR3, the DNA is TGTGCCAGCAGTGAATGGGTAGCGGGGGGGACCCAGTACTTC. Its translation: CASSEWVAGGTQYF.

V gene TRBV10-3 combines with J gene TRBJ2-7; D unclear. V gave up 6 bases and J gave up 0 bases, with 12 bases separating them. The CDR3 is 14 residues long. Germline CDR1 ENHRY, CDR2 SYGVKD. As DNA, the CDR3 is TGTGCCATCAGCCCGGCCGGGTCCTCCTACGAGCAGTACTTC. Its protein is CAISPAGSSYEQYF.